Sequencing of this T cell receptor beta chain was carried out in a study of blood T cell repertoires in COVID-19. Produced via immunoSEQ multiplex PCR; TCRdb's table is partial and in-frame only. The top ten clones hold roughly 3.9% of a sample with 300,000 to 450,000 clones, around 85% of them seen once. Germline V lookup: CDR1 SGHRS, CDR2 YFSETQ. The V and J ends lost 2 bases and 6 bases respectively, with 8 bases between them. The CDR3 has 12 residues. Material: peripheral blood. This chain uses TRBV5-1 with TRBJ1-2; D not resolved. The receptor comes from a woman under 30 with acute or convalescent COVID-19. The CDR3 reads CASSFDWNGYTF. In DNA, the CDR3 is TGCGCCAGCAGCTTTGACTGGAATGGCTACACCTTC.